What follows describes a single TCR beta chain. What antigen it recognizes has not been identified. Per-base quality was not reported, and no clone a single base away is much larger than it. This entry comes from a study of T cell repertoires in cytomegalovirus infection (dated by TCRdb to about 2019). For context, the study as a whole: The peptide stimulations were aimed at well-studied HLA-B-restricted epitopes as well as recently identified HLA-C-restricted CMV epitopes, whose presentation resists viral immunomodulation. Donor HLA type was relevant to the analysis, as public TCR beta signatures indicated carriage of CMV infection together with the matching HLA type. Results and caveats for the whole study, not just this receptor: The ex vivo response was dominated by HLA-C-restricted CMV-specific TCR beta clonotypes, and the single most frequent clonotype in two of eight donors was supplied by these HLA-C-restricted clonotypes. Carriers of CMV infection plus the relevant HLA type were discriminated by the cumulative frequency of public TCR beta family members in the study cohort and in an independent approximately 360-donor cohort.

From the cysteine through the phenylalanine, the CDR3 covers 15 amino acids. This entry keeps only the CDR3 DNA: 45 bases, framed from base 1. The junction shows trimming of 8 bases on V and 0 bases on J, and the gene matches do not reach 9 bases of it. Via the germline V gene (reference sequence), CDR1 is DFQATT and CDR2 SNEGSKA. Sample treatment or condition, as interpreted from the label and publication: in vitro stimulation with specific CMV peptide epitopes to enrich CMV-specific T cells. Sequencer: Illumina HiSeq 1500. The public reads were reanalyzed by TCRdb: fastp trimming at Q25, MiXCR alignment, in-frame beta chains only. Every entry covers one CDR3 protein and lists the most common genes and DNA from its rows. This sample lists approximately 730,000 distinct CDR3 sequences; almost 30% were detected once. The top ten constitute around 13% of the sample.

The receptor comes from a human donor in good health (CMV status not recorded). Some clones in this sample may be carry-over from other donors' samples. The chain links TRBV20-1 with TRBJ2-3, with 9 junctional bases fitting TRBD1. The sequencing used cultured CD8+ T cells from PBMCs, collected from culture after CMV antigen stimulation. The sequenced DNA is TGCAGTCACAACGACAGGGGGGAGAGCACAGATACGCAGTATTTT. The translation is CSHNDRGESTDTQYF.